Listed below are T cell receptor beta chains from one sample, sequenced in a study of patients and donors after allogeneic stem cell transplantation. TCRdb ran MiXCR on the RT-PCR reads and lists one entry per CDR3 protein. In the table there are roughly 940,000 distinct CDR3 sequences, 18% of which are singletons. Sequences were obtained from blood, either unsorted or a sorted T cell fraction (not recorded which). These receptors all come from a human donor who was either an allogeneic HSCT recipient or a stem cell or donor lymphocyte infusion donor (not recorded which). It is not recorded whose cells these are; they may come from a transplant donor. Each CDR3 is given with its conserved first and last residue. D genes are given only for firm matches. The size of a clone is reported for some rows only, either as once, few or many, or as a class for expanded clones.

v_gene	d_gene	abundance	j_gene	CDR3aa	CDR3nt
TRBV4-2	NA	NA	TRBJ1-4	CASSHAIAGEGEKLFF	TGTGCCAGCAGCCATGCCATTGCAGGGGAGGGAGAAAAACTGTTTTTT
TRBV7-9	NA	NA	TRBJ1-6	CASSKAGSLNNSPLHF	TGTGCCAGCAGCAAAGCCGGGTCCCTGAATAATTCACCCCTCCACTTT
TRBV7-8	TRBD2	NA	TRBJ2-1	CASSFTSGRANEQFF	TGTGCCAGCAGCTTCACTAGCGGGAGGGCCAATGAGCAGTTCTTC
TRBV11-2	NA	NA	TRBJ2-6	CASSLENNGANVLTF	TGTGCCAGCAGCTTAGAAAACAATGGGGCCAACGTCCTGACTTTC
TRBV10-3	NA	many	TRBJ2-5	CAISELERFPAETQYF	TGTGCCATCAGTGAACTTGAGAGGTTCCCCGCGGAGACCCAGTACTTC
TRBV29-1	TRBD1	few	TRBJ1-2	CSVDDGRGYGYTF	TGCAGCGTTGACGACGGCAGGGGGTATGGCTACACCTTC
TRBV5-1	NA	NA	TRBJ1-1	CASSWDGGGRTEAFF	TGCGCCAGCAGTTGGGACGGAGGAGGGAGGACTGAAGCTTTCTTT
TRBV18	TRBD1	few	TRBJ1-2	CASSPWDSYGYTF	TGTGCCAGCTCACCATGGGACAGCTATGGCTACACCTTC
TRBV5-1	NA	many	TRBJ2-1	CASSPGTVWREQFF	TGCGCCAGCAGCCCAGGAACCGTCTGGCGTGAGCAGTTCTTC
TRBV2	NA	few	TRBJ1-2	CASSSGPFYGYTF	TGTGCCAGCAGCTCGGGCCCGTTCTATGGCTACACCTTC
TRBV4-3	TRBD1	many	TRBJ2-6	CASSQGQGSGANVLTF	TGCGCCAGCAGCCAAGGACAGGGTTCAGGGGCCAACGTCCTGACTTTC
TRBV12-3/TRBV12-4	NA	few	TRBJ2-5	CASSLEGQQPSRETQYF	TGTGCCAGCAGTTTAGAGGGCCAACAACCGTCACGGGAGACCCAGTACTTC
TRBV24-1	NA	NA	TRBJ2-7	CATSEPGAYEQYF	TGTGCCACCAGTGAACCAGGGGCCTACGAGCAGTACTTC
TRBV28	NA	NA	TRBJ2-5	CASTLGGQIETQYF	TGTGCCAGCACCTTGGGGGGACAAATAGAGACCCAGTACTTC
TRBV20-1	TRBD2	once	TRBJ2-7	CSASASGTSYEQYF	TGCAGTGCTAGCGCTAGCGGGACCTCCTACGAACAGTACTTC
TRBV18	TRBD2	NA	TRBJ2-5	CASSPTTSGRGETQYF	TGTGCCAGCTCGCCGACAACTAGCGGGAGGGGTGAGACCCAGTACTTC
TRBV27	NA	NA	TRBJ1-2	CASPYGRAFGYTF	TGTGCCAGCCCTTACGGCAGGGCGTTCGGCTACACCTTC
TRBV6-1	TRBD1	many	TRBJ2-7	CASSQGQGYYEQYF	TGTGCCAGCAGCCAAGGACAGGGTTACTACGAGCAGTACTTC
TRBV12-3/TRBV12-4	TRBD2	NA	TRBJ2-7	CASSLGLGGYEQYF	TGTGCCAGCAGTTTGGGACTAGGGGGCTACGAGCAGTACTTC
TRBV2	TRBD2	NA	TRBJ2-7	CASSEQAGNSYEQYF	TGTGCCAGCAGTGAGCAAGCGGGAAACTCCTACGAGCAGTACTTC
TRBV30	TRBD2	NA	TRBJ2-3	CAWTSGTSTDTQYF	TGTGCCTGGACTAGCGGGACAAGTACAGATACGCAGTATTTT
TRBV20-1	NA	NA	TRBJ1-4	CSARDGRGGVAEKLFF	TGCAGTGCTAGAGACGGACGAGGGGGGGTTGCGGAAAAACTGTTTTTT
TRBV28	TRBD1	few	TRBJ2-2	CASSDPRGRTGELFF	TGTGCCAGCAGCGATCCCAGGGGGCGGACCGGGGAGCTGTTTTTT
TRBV5-1	TRBD2	NA	TRBJ2-7	CASSFWRGAYEQYF	TGCGCCAGCAGCTTTTGGCGGGGGGCCTACGAGCAGTACTTC
TRBV11-2	NA	many	TRBJ2-1	CASSSAFSYNEQFF	TGTGCCAGCAGCTCGGCGTTCTCCTACAATGAGCAGTTCTTC
TRBV5-1	NA	many	TRBJ2-5	CASSLSQETQYF	TGTGCCAGCAGTTTATCCCAAGAGACCCAGTACTTC
TRBV29-1	TRBD2	NA	TRBJ2-1	CSVEGGRLAGYNEQFF	TGCAGCGTTGAAGGGGGGCGACTAGCGGGATACAATGAGCAGTTCTTC
TRBV5-5	NA	NA	TRBJ2-7	CASSLRRGPDQYEQYF	TGTGCCAGCAGCTTAAGGAGGGGGCCAGATCAGTACGAGCAGTACTTC
TRBV20-1	NA	NA	TRBJ2-5	CSAHDRRKETQYF	TGCAGTGCCCACGACCGAAGAAAAGAGACCCAGTACTTC
TRBV2	NA	NA	TRBJ2-3	CASSEIGPGRTDTQYF	TGTGCCAGCAGTGAAATCGGGCCAGGACGTACAGATACGCAGTATTTT
TRBV2	NA	few	TRBJ2-7	CASSEGRTPQGLFYEQYF	TGTGCCAGCAGTGAAGGTCGGACACCGCAGGGTTTGTTCTACGAGCAGTACTTC
TRBV29-1	NA	NA	TRBJ1-2	CSVGDGIYGYTF	TGCAGCGTTGGTGACGGGATCTATGGCTACACCTTC
TRBV12-3/TRBV12-4	NA	few	TRBJ1-1	CASSPPGGFFSEAFF	TGTGCCAGCAGCCCCCCCGGGGGGTTTTTTAGTGAAGCTTTCTTT
TRBV24-1	NA	NA	TRBJ1-2	CATSDWRHNYGYTF	TGTGCCACCAGTGATTGGCGTCACAACTATGGCTACACCTTC
TRBV4-2	NA	few	TRBJ1-1	CASSQEDKGGKRNTEAFF	TGTGCCAGCAGCCAAGAAGATAAGGGAGGGAAGCGGAACACTGAAGCTTTCTTT
TRBV7-9	TRBD1	NA	TRBJ2-5	CASNQGVMETQYF	TGTGCCAGCAACCAGGGGGTTATGGAGACCCAGTACTTC
TRBV5-1	TRBD2	NA	TRBJ2-1	CASSRQRGGLNEQFF	TGCGCCAGCAGCCGTCAGCGGGGGGGCCTCAATGAGCAGTTCTTC
TRBV6-1	NA	NA	TRBJ1-5	CASSEGVGNQPQHF	TGTGCCAGCAGCGAGGGGGTAGGGAATCAGCCCCAGCATTTT
TRBV20-1	NA	many	TRBJ1-2	CSARSGGGPYGYTF	TGCAGTGCTAGATCCGGGGGGGGTCCCTATGGCTACACCTTC
TRBV29-1	TRBD1	NA	TRBJ1-2	CSVKDRGGYTF	TGCAGCGTCAAGGACAGGGGCGGCTACACCTTC
TRBV5-1	NA	few	TRBJ2-7	CASSLWTDYEQYF	TGCGCCAGCAGCTTGTGGACCGACTACGAGCAGTACTTC
TRBV5-6	TRBD1	NA	TRBJ2-1	CASSFRGTGGNEQFF	TGTGCCAGCAGCTTCCGTGGGACAGGGGGGAATGAGCAGTTCTTC
TRBV6-1	NA	few	TRBJ2-7	CATPRGRAYEQYF	TGTGCCACCCCCCGCGGCAGGGCCTACGAGCAGTACTTC
TRBV5-1	NA	NA	TRBJ1-2	CASSLVGGNNYGYTF	TGCGCCAGCAGCTTGGTGGGGGGAAATAACTATGGCTACACCTTC
TRBV5-1	TRBD1	many	TRBJ1-2	CASSLEGAYGYTF	TGCGCCAGCAGCTTGGAGGGGGCGTATGGCTACACCTTC
TRBV5-1	NA	many	TRBJ1-5	CASSLFPEANQPQHF	TGCGCCAGCAGCTTGTTCCCGGAAGCAAATCAGCCCCAGCATTTT
TRBV7-9	NA	NA	TRBJ2-1	CASSYPFGRANEQFF	TGTGCCAGCAGTTACCCGTTCGGGCGCGCCAATGAGCAGTTCTTC
TRBV18	TRBD2	few	TRBJ2-7	CASSRGGSEQYF	TGTGCCAGCTCACGGGGAGGGAGCGAGCAGTACTTC
TRBV20-1	TRBD2	NA	TRBJ2-3	CSARDLLAGSLSTDTQYF	TGCAGTGCTAGAGATTTACTAGCGGGGAGCCTAAGCACAGATACGCAGTATTTT
TRBV9	TRBD2	few	TRBJ2-2	CASSVWLAGTGELFF	TGTGCCAGCAGCGTTTGGCTAGCGGGCACCGGGGAGCTGTTTTTT
TRBV24-1	NA	NA	TRBJ1-1	CATSAAQGSTEAFF	TGTGCCACCAGTGCAGCCCAGGGGTCGACTGAAGCTTTCTTT
TRBV29-1	NA	few	TRBJ2-3	CSVELRGEGAHKKQYF	TGCAGCGTTGAACTACGGGGGGAGGGGGCGCACAAGAAGCAGTATTTT
TRBV12-3/TRBV12-4	NA	NA	TRBJ1-2	CASILSGNWGYGYTF	TGTGCCAGCATCCTCAGTGGGAATTGGGGCTATGGCTACACCTTC
TRBV10-3	NA	once	TRBJ2-2	CAVAPSNTGELFF	TGTGCCGTAGCCCCATCGAACACCGGGGAGCTGTTTTTT
TRBV20-1	NA	NA	TRBJ2-3	CSAHRDGEFTDTQYF	TGCAGTGCACATCGGGACGGCGAATTCACAGATACGCAGTATTTT